This passage covers 32 T cell receptor beta chains from one sample sequenced in a study of T-cell memory formation after mild COVID-19. One entry per CDR3 protein, called by TCRdb with MiXCR from the 5' RACE reads. This sample has around 200,000 distinct CDR3 sequences, with over 9.5% found just once. The source material was PBMCs or a T cell subset sorted from them (not recorded which). All receptors come from a man younger than 35 who had mild COVID-19 (a few samples of this study predate the infection). Cell type and time point are not known.

This clonotype turned up a few times. This rearrangement joins TRBV7-9 to TRBJ2-5; 9 nucleotides agree with TRBD2. The CDR3 consists of 17 residues. J lost 3 bases, V lost 4 bases, and 12 bases had no gene match. Germline CDR1 is SEHNR and CDR2 is FQNEAQ (reference sequence). In DNA form, the CDR3 reads TGTGCCAGCAGCTCCCCAGCGGGGGGACTCCGGAAAGAGACCCAGTACTTC. It codes for CASSSPAGGLRKETQYF.

The chain links TRBV4-2 to TRBJ2-1, with 12 bases lining up with TRBD1. Germline V gives CDR1 LGHNA, CDR2 YNFKEQ. Unmatched junction bases numbered 21, after V lost 3 bases and J lost 0 bases. CDR3 length: 23 amino acids. CDR3 coding DNA: TGTGCCAGCAGCCAGGCCGGGACAGGGGGCAGGAGCGGGGCCCTAAACTCCTACAATGAGCAGTTCTTC. Encoded protein: CASSQAGTGGRSGALNSYNEQFF.

The rearrangement links TRBV15 to TRBJ1-2; D gene uncertain. V was pared by 3 bases and J by 4 bases, with 15 bases between. The germline CDR1 and CDR2 sequences are LNHNV and YYDKDF (reference sequence). This CDR3 is 15 amino acids long. In DNA form, the CDR3 reads TGTGCCACCAGCAGGGCCGGGTCAACGGGCTATGGCTACACCTTC. It codes for CATSRAGSTGYGYTF.

This clonotype was picked up many times. The chain couples TRBV4-3 to TRBJ1-2; possibly TRBD1 for D (5 bases). With 0 bases removed from V and 7 bases from J, the gap between germline ends came to 12 bases. CDR1 and CDR2 (germline): LGHNA, YSLEER. The CDR3 length is 14 residues. CDR3 residues: CASSQDRRGGGYTF. CDR3 DNA: TGCGCCAGCAGCCAAGATCGTAGGGGCGGTGGCTACACCTTC.

This clonotype was observed a few times. The J gene is TRBJ1-1, the V gene TRBV7-2, with D maybe TRBD1 (6 bases). The CDR3 totals 15 residues. The germline V and J ends were trimmed by 4 bases and 1 base, with 13 bases remaining between them. Germline V CDR1 and CDR2: SGHTA, FQGNSA. The DNA of the CDR3 is TGTGCCAGCAGCTACCCCCGGACAGCGAACACTGAAGCTTTCTTT. It encodes CASSYPRTANTEAFF.

This clonotype was seen more than once but under ten times. The chain recombines TRBV4-2 with TRBJ2-2, with D possibly being TRBD2 (5 bases). The CDR3 is made up of 14 amino acids. V lost 0 bases to trimming and J lost 5 bases, with 7 bases between them. The V gene's germline CDR1 is LGHNA and CDR2 YNFKEQ. Written as DNA, the CDR3 is TGTGCCAGCAGCCAAGAACGAGGGACCGGGGAGCTGTTTTTT. Residues: CASSQERGTGELFF.

This clonotype was seen many times. The J gene is TRBJ2-7, the V gene TRBV27; possible D gene TRBD1, 6 bases. Germline CDR1 and CDR2: MNHEY and SMNVEV (reference sequence). V lost 2 bases, J lost 6 bases, and 11 bases lay in between. The CDR3 consists of 13 residues. The CDR3 coding sequence is TGTGCCAGCAGTTTAAATTTCAGGGGCGAGCAGTACTTC. Translation gives CASSLNFRGEQYF.

The table lists this clonotype with many counts. This rearrangement joins TRBV12-3 or TRBV12-4 to TRBJ2-3; D is perhaps TRBD2 (6 bases). The CDR3 is 15 residues long. V gave up 4 bases and J gave up 3 bases, with 14 bases separating them. The CDR3 loop is CASSSMTRGTDTQYF. The CDR3 DNA follows: TGTGCCAGCAGTTCAATGACTAGAGGGACAGATACGCAGTATTTT.

The chain combines TRBV4-3 with TRBJ2-5; the D is unclear. The CDR3 contains 15 residues. Per germline, CDR1 LGHNA and CDR2 YSLEER. V lost 0 bases and J lost 2, with 10 bases in between. In DNA form, the CDR3 reads TGCGCCAGCAGCCAAGATGCAAATACTCAAGAGACCCAGTACTTC. This encodes CASSQDANTQETQYF.

There are a few counts of this clonotype. The gene calls are TRBV7-2 and TRBJ2-3; D is unclear. Germline assignment: CDR1 SGHTA and CDR2 FQGNSA. V gave up 3 bases and J gave up 1 base, with 5 bases separating them. The CDR3 runs to 13 residues. The CDR3 reads CASSLDRTDTQYF. Written as DNA, the CDR3 is TGTGCCAGCAGCTTGGACCGCACAGATACGCAGTATTTT.

This sequence joins TRBV7-9 and TRBJ2-5; 9 bases match TRBD1. The trim removed 5 bases at V and 5 bases at J, leaving 6 bases unmatched. Germline V CDR1 and CDR2: SEHNR, FQNEAQ (reference sequence). CDR3 length: 14 amino acids. CDR3 bases: TGTGCCAGCAGCACCGGGACAGGGCATGAGACCCAGTACTTC. Translating gives CASSTGTGHETQYF.

In this sample, this clonotype turned up once. This rearrangement joins TRBV10-2 to TRBJ1-1; D remains ambiguous. V lost 4 bases and J 4 bases, leaving 10 bases between the germline ends. This CDR3 contains 13 residues. CDR1 is WSHSY and CDR2 is SAAADI in the germline V gene. The CDR3 region is CASSVWGSTEAFF. The CDR3 coding sequence is TGCGCCAGCAGTGTCTGGGGTTCCACTGAAGCTTTCTTT.

In this sample, this clonotype turned up a few times. This sequence joins TRBV24-1 and TRBJ2-1, with 8 positions matching TRBD1. CDR1 and CDR2 (germline): KGHDR, SFDVKD. Trimming cost V 10 bases and J 7 bases; bases outside gene matches: 14. This CDR3 region has 15 residues. CDR3 region: CATSPGDRRGNEQFF. The CDR3 coding sequence is TGTGCCACTAGTCCCGGGGACAGGAGAGGGAATGAGCAGTTCTTC.

This clonotype was observed a few times. This sequence joins TRBV3-1 and TRBJ1-2; 9 bases line up with TRBD1. CDR3 length: 15 residues. The junction had 5 bases not matched to a gene; V was cut back by 0 bases and J by 6 bases. CDR1 and CDR2 (germline): LGHDT, YNNKEL (reference sequence). The CDR3 is CASSQDLGTGNGYTF. The CDR3 DNA follows: TGTGCCAGCAGCCAAGATCTGGGGACAGGGAATGGCTACACCTTC.

This clonotype has a handful of counts. The CDR3 region has the DNA TGTGCCAGCTCACCAGCCGGGACGGTGCCGGTCCATGAGCAGTTCTTC. Translating it yields CASSPAGTVPVHEQFF. This rearrangement joins TRBV18 to TRBJ2-1, with D perhaps TRBD1 or TRBD2 (5 bases each). CDR1 is KGHSH, CDR2 LQKENI, per germline. Trimming left V 2 bases short and J 8 bases short, with 19 bases between. This CDR3 has 16 residues.

CDR3 DNA sequence: TGTGCCAGCAGCACGCAGGGGGCCGACACCGGGGAGCTGTTTTTT. Translation gives CASSTQGADTGELFF. V and J are TRBV11-2 and TRBJ2-2; 8 nucleotides line up with TRBD1. Losses at the gene ends were 5 bases for V and 3 bases for J; bases not matched to a gene: 5. The CDR3 spans 15 residues. Germline CDR1 reads SGHAT; CDR2 reads FQNNGV.

The rearrangement links TRBV18 to TRBJ2-5, with 7 bases fitting TRBD1. With 8 bases clipped from V and 2 bases from J, the junction kept 5 bases outside the gene matches. The CDR3 has 13 residues. CDR1 and CDR2 from the germline V gene are KGHSH and LQKENI. The CDR3: CASARDRQETQYF. The CDR3 region has the DNA TGTGCCAGCGCCCGGGACAGACAAGAGACCCAGTACTTC.

This chain links TRBV10-3 with TRBJ1-2; 9 positions match TRBD1. CDR3 size: 13 residues. V dropped 5 bases and J dropped 6; count of bases not matched to a gene: 4. The germline V gene encodes CDR1 ENHRY and CDR2 SYGVKD. The chain's CDR3 is CAISSQGANGYTF. DNA for the CDR3: TGTGCCATCAGTTCACAGGGGGCGAATGGCTACACCTTC.

This clonotype was seen many times. The chain uses TRBV6-6 and TRBJ1-5; weak D call: TRBD1 (5 bases). The CDR3 runs 17 residues. Trimming cost V 5 bases and J 4 bases, with 21 bases left between them. Germline loops: CDR1 MNHNY, CDR2 SVGAGI (reference sequence). CDR3 nucleotides: TGTGCCAGCAGTGAAAGAGTGGCAGGGTCCTTGAATCAGCCCCAGCATTTT. Translated: CASSERVAGSLNQPQHF.

This clonotype was counted ten times or more. V and J are TRBV27 and TRBJ2-3; 9 positions agree with TRBD1. The V gene's germline CDR1 is MNHEY and CDR2 SMNVEV (reference sequence). The CDR3 spans 14 residues. V shed 10 bases and J 4 bases; nucleotides not matched to a gene: 9. The CDR3 spells CATTPGQGSDTQYF. Here the CDR3 DNA reads TGTGCCACCACGCCGGGACAGGGATCAGATACGCAGTATTTT.

In this sample, this clonotype turned up a few times. This CDR3 is CSAPFMDTQYF. DNA of the CDR3: TGCAGTGCTCCCTTCATGGATACGCAGTATTTT. This chain joins TRBV20-1 and TRBJ2-3; D is unclear. The CDR3 runs to 11 residues. The V and J ends lost 5 bases and 6 bases respectively, with 9 bases between them. Looked up from germline, CDR1 is DFQATT and CDR2 is SNEGSKA (reference sequence).

J is TRBJ2-1 and V is TRBV10-3; D call uncertain. The ends were cut back, 7 bases at V and 6 bases at J, with 10 bases in the middle. There are 12 residues in the CDR3. CDR1 and CDR2 from the germline V gene are ENHRY and SYGVKD. This chain's CDR3 is CAITDNRNEQFF. The CDR3 DNA reads as TGTGCCATCACCGACAATCGCAATGAGCAGTTCTTC.

The chain recombines TRBV18 with TRBJ2-7, with 7 nucleotides matching TRBD2. The germline gives CDR1 KGHSH, CDR2 LQKENI. The CDR3 loop spans 14 amino acids. The V gene end was trimmed by 6 bases and the J gene end by 6 bases; junction bases not matched to a gene: 11. Here the CDR3 reads CASSPGRASPEQYF. The CDR3 nucleotides read TGTGCCAGCTCCCCGGGGAGGGCGAGTCCCGAGCAGTACTTC.

The chain uses TRBV2 and TRBJ1-2; 9 nucleotides agree with TRBD1. Germline CDR1 is SNHLY and CDR2 is FYNNEI. The CDR3 has 14 amino acids. The junction had 8 bases not matched to a gene; V was cut back by 4 bases and J by 8 bases. The chain's CDR3 is CASSVGGTGTGYTF. As DNA, the CDR3 is TGTGCCAGCAGTGTGGGTGGGACAGGGACCGGCTACACCTTC. The whole variable domain, remainder taken from reference TRBV2 and TRBJ1-2, is EPEVTQTPSHQVTQMGQEVILRCVPISNHLYFYWYRQILGQKVEFLVSFYNNEISEKSEIFDDQFSVERPDGSNFTLKIRSTKLEDSAMYFCASSVGGTGTGYTFGSGTRLTVV.

This clonotype was counted only a few times. The rearrangement links TRBV18 to TRBJ2-2, with D perhaps TRBD1 (5 bases). The ends were cut back, 3 bases at V and 7 bases at J, with 12 bases in the middle. The germline V gene encodes CDR1 KGHSH and CDR2 LQKENI. This CDR3 comprises 14 residues. The CDR3 loop reads CASSPQDRHGELFF. CDR3 DNA sequence: TGTGCCAGCTCACCCCAAGACAGACACGGGGAGCTGTTTTTT.

The V and J genes are TRBV19 and TRBJ1-2; D possibly corresponds to TRBD1 (6 bases). The CDR3 contains 13 residues. CDR1 is LNHDA and CDR2 is SQIVND in the germline V gene (reference sequence). With 5 bases removed from V and 7 bases from J, the gap between germline ends came to 14 bases. CDR3 nucleotide sequence: TGTGCCAGTAGTCACCGGACAGTTCCTGGCTACACCTTC. Translating it yields CASSHRTVPGYTF.

The chain recombines TRBV5-1 with TRBJ2-5, with D tentatively TRBD1 or TRBD2 (5 bases each). Germline V gene sequence: CDR1 SGHRS, CDR2 YFSETQ. There are 16 residues in the CDR3. The V end was cut by 5 bases, the J end by 0 bases, with 17 bases between. CDR3: CASRPSWGSYQETQYF. CDR3 coding DNA: TGCGCCAGCAGACCTAGCTGGGGCTCATACCAAGAGACCCAGTACTTC.

The table lists this clonotype with a few counts. This sequence joins TRBV6-6 and TRBJ2-7; D is uncertain. Germline V gene lookup returns CDR1 MNHNY and CDR2 SVGAGI (reference sequence). The length of the CDR3 is 16 residues. The V end was cut by 0 bases, the J end by 0 bases, with 12 bases between. The CDR3 reads CASSYSSSGSSYEQYF. The CDR3 DNA follows: TGTGCCAGCAGTTACTCTAGTTCGGGTAGCTCCTACGAGCAGTACTTC.

This rearrangement joins TRBV28 to TRBJ1-1, with D perhaps TRBD1 (6 bases). The CDR3 is made up of 12 amino acids. Trimming pared 4 bases from V and 5 bases from J, leaving 8 bases between. Germline values: CDR1 MDHEN, CDR2 SYDVKM. CDR3 DNA sequence: TGTGCCAGCAGTTGGGGGCGGACTGAAGCTTTCTTT. It translates to CASSWGRTEAFF.

In this sample, this clonotype turned up a few times. V is TRBV29-1 and J is TRBJ2-5; 7 positions agree with TRBD2. V trimming: 3 bases; J trimming: 4 bases; junction bases outside the gene matches: 5. CDR3 length: 13 amino acids. CDR1 SQVTM and CDR2 ANQGSEA come from the germline V gene. The CDR3 region has the DNA TGCAGCGTTGATATTCGCGGGGGAGAGACCCAGTACTTC. Translating gives CSVDIRGGETQYF.

This clonotype was detected ten times or more. The CDR3 DNA reads TGTGCCAGCAGCCGGTGGGAGGGGCCGACTGAAGCTTTCTTT. Protein product: CASSRWEGPTEAFF. The chain carries TRBV7-9 and TRBJ1-1; tentative D call: TRBD1 (5 bases). V lost 5 bases, J lost 5 bases, and 15 bases lay in between. Germline assignment: CDR1 SEHNR and CDR2 FQNEAQ (reference sequence). CDR3 size: 14 residues.

This clonotype has ten or more counts. This sequence joins TRBV7-9 and TRBJ2-7; 12 nucleotides match TRBD2. The V gene end was trimmed by 6 bases and the J gene end by 6 bases; junction bases not matched to a gene: 6. Germline V lookup: CDR1 SEHNR, CDR2 FQNEAQ (reference sequence). This CDR3 contains 14 residues. The CDR3 DNA reads as TGTGCCAGCAGTCCTCCGGGACTAGCGGGCGAGCAGTACGTC. Translated, it gives CASSPPGLAGEQYV.